This TCR beta chain appears in the sequencing data of a study of T-cell memory formation after mild COVID-19. Study results and limitations: There were some responding clones in pre-infection memory, which suggested that cross-reactive memory had joined.

Comment on this clonotype: Its antigen remains unidentified. At one end the junction does not follow the germline gene, possibly because of a read error.

One entry per CDR3 protein results from TCRdb running MiXCR on the 5' RACE reads. The sample holds under 200,000 distinct CDR3 sequences, around 10% seen once. The germline V gene has CDR1 DFQATT and CDR2 SNEGSKA (reference sequence). This CDR3 has 11 amino acids. The chain combines TRBV20-1 with TRBJ2-1; D perhaps matches TRBD2 (6 bases). Material for sequencing was PBMCs or a T cell subset sorted from them (not recorded which). The receptor was isolated from a man between 18 and 29 years old who had mild COVID-19 (a few samples of this study predate the infection). Cell type and time point are not known. CDR3 DNA: TGCAGTGCTAGGGACTACATTGAGCAGTTCTTC. Amino acids: CSARDYIEQFF.